The entry below gives a single T cell receptor beta chain sequence along with its context. What it binds is not known. This specimen belongs to a study of blood T cells in healthy people across ages. About the research overall: Capture via template switching afforded approximately one barcoded beta molecule per two T cells. Study observations and caveats: Per million T cells, TCR beta diversity dropped roughly linearly as age increased.

The CDR3 extends over 11 amino acids. The germline V gene encodes CDR1 ENHRY and CDR2 SYGVKD. Then a second PCR, running roughly 7 to 11 cycles, was carried out with a sample-barcoded 5' primer and a J-beta primer mix. Carrying 12 random nucleotides, a template-switch adaptor labeled each individual cDNA molecule. Sequencing of every sample gave 2.5 million or more CDR3-containing paired-end reads. One entry per CDR3 protein results from TCRdb running MiXCR on the 5' RACE reads. Here the sample spans some 1.5 million distinct CDR3 sequences, 28% being singletons. The specimen sequenced was blood. The chain recombines TRBV10-3 with TRBJ2-3; D is perhaps TRBD1 (5 bases). The assigned J gene may be wrong: the sequence end matches TRBJ1-5 better. The receptor was derived from a woman in her 30s in good health. CDR3 residues: CATGTTDTQHF. The CDR3 nucleotides are TGTGCCACCGGGACCACAGATACGCAGCATTTT.